This record concerns one T cell receptor (beta chain) sequence. The antigen is not known. At the time of sampling, donors were nominally healthy, though unrecorded immune exposures were likely. Both 60 Vbeta primers and 13 Jbeta primers went into the PCR. Only in-frame clones appear in the TCRdb table, and some are missing; sequencing was by immunoSEQ multiplex PCR. The sample carries 180,000 or so clones, about 85% recorded once. This specimen belongs to a study of cytomegalovirus exposure and HLA in healthy donors. Study-level results: Earlier results showed most TCR beta V segments being productive about 87% or about 30% of the time. TCR beta V- and J-gene trimming, according to a later analysis, was linked to a missense DCLRE1C variant.

The V and J ends lost 2 bases and 3 bases respectively, with 21 bases between them. CDR1 is SGHRS, CDR2 YFSETQ, per germline. The CDR3 contains 17 residues. This chain uses TRBV5-1 with TRBJ2-7; D is possibly TRBD2 (7 bases). This clonotype was sampled from a girl aged 5 to 17 in good health and CMV-seropositive. What was sequenced was PBMCs. The CDR3: CASSFQGGKGDYYEQYF. The CDR3 coding sequence is TGCGCCAGCAGCTTTCAGGGAGGCAAGGGGGACTACTACGAGCAGTACTTC.